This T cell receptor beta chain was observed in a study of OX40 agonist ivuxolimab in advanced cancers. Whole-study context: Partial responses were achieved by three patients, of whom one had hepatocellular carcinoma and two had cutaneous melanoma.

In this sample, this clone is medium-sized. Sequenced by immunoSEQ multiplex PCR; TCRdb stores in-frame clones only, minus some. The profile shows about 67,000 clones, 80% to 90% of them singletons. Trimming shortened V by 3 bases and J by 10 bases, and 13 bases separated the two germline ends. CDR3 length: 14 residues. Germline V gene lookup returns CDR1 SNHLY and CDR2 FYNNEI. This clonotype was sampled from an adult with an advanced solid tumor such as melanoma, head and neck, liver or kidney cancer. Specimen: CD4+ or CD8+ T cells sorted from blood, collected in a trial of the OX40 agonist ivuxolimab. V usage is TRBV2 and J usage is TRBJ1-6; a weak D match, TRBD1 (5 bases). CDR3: CASSEEGRGSPLHF. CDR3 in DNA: TGTGCCAGCAGTGAGGAGGGGCGAGGATCACCCCTCCACTTT. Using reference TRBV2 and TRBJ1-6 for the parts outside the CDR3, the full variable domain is EPEVTQTPSHQVTQMGQEVILRCVPISNHLYFYWYRQILGQKVEFLVSFYNNEISEKSEIFDDQFSVERPDGSNFTLKIRSTKLEDSAMYFCASSEEGRGSPLHFGNGTRLTVT.